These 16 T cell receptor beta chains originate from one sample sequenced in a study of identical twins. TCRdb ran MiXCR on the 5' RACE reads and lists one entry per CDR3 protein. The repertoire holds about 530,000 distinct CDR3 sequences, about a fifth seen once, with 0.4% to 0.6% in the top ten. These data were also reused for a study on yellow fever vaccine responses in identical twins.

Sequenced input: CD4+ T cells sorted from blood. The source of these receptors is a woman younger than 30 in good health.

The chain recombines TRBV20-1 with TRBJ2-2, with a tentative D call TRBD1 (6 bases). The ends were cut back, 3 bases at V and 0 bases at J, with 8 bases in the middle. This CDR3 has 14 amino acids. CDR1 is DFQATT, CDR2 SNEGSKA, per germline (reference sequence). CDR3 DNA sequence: TGCAGTGCTAGCGGACAGCCGAACACCGGGGAGCTGTTTTTT. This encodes CSASGQPNTGELFF.

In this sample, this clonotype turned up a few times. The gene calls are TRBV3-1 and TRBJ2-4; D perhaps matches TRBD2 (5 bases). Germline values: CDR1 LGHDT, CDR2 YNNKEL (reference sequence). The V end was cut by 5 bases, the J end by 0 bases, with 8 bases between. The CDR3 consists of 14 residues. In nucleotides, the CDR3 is TGTGCCAGCAGCGCGGGTATAGCCAAAAACATTCAGTACTTC. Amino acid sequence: CASSAGIAKNIQYF. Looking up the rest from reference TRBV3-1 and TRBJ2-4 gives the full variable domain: DTAVSQTPKYLVTQMGNDKSIKCEQNLGHDTMYWYKQDSKKFLKIMFSYNNKELIINETVPNRFSPKSPDKAHLNLHINSLELGDSAVYFCASSAGIAKNIQYFGAGTRLSVL.

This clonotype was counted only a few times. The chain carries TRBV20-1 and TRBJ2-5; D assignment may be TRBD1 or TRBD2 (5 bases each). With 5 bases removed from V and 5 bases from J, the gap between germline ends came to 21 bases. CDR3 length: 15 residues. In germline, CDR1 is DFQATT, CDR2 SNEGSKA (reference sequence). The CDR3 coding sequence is TGCAGTGCTCACCCGGGACCGAAGGTCGGGGAGACCCAGTACTTC. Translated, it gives CSAHPGPKVGETQYF.

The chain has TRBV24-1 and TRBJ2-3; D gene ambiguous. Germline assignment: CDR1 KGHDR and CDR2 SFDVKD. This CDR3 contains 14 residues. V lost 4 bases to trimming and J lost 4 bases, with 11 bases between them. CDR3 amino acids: CATSEPRSPDTQYF. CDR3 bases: TGTGCCACCAGTGAGCCACGGTCCCCAGATACGCAGTATTTT.

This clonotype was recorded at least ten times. The CDR3 spells CASSFGQYF. The CDR3 bases are TGTGCCAGCAGTTTTGGCCAGTACTTC. The chain combines TRBV12-3 or TRBV12-4 with TRBJ2-7; no clear D gene. V was trimmed by 3 bases and J by 10 bases, leaving 4 bases between them. The CDR3 contains 9 residues.

CDR3 sequence: CASSEEGATRQPQHF. The CDR3 nucleotides read TGTGCCAGCAGTGAAGAGGGAGCTACCCGCCAGCCCCAGCATTTT. This chain links TRBV2 with TRBJ1-5; D is undetermined. Germline CDR1 SNHLY, CDR2 FYNNEI. The CDR3 is made up of 15 amino acids. With 1 base removed from V and 7 bases from J, the gap between germline ends came to 14 bases.

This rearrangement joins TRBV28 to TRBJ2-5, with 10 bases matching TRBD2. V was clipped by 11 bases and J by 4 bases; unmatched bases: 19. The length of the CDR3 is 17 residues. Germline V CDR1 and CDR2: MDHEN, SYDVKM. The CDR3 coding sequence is TGTGCCTCAATGGTAGGGGGGCTAGCGGGAGCTGCAGAGACCCAGTACTTC. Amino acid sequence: CASMVGGLAGAAETQYF.

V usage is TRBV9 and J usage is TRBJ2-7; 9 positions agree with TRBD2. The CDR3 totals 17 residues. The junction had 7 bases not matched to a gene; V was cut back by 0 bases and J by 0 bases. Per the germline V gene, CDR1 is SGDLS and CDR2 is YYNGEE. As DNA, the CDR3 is TGTGCCAGCAGCGTAGAGGCTAGCGGGACTTTCTCCTACGAGCAGTACTTC. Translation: CASSVEASGTFSYEQYF.

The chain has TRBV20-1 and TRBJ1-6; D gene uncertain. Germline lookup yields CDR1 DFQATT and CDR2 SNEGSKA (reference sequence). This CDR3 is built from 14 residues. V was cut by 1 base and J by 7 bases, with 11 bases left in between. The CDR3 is CSARVALENSPLHF. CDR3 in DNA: TGCAGTGCTAGAGTTGCACTAGAGAATTCACCCCTCCACTTT.

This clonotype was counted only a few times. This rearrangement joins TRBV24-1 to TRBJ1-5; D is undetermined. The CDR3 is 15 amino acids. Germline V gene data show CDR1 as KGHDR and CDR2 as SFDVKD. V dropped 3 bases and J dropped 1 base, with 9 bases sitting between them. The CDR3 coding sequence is TGTGCCACCAGTGATCGGGTAGGGAGCAATCAGCCCCAGCATTTT. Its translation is CATSDRVGSNQPQHF.

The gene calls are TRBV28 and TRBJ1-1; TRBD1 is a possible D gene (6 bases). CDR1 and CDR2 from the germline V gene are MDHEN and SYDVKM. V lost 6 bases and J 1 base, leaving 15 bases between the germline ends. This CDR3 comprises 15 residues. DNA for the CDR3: TGTGCCAGCAGAAGGGCCGGGACATCGAACACTGAAGCTTTCTTT. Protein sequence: CASRRAGTSNTEAFF.

CDR3 residues: CASSPLVEGVGYNEQFF. The DNA of the CDR3 is TGTGCCAGCAGCCCACTAGTGGAAGGGGTTGGTTACAATGAGCAGTTCTTC. The chain carries TRBV9 and TRBJ2-1; D may be TRBD1 or TRBD2 (5 bases each). CDR1 is SGDLS, CDR2 YYNGEE, per germline. This CDR3 has 17 residues. The V end lost 4 bases, the J end lost 4 bases, and 21 bases lay between the germline ends.

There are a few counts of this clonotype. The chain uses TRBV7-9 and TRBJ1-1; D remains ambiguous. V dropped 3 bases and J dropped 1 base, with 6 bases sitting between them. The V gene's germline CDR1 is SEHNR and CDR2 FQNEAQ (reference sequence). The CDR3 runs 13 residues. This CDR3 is CASSFQKNTEAFF. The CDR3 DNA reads TGTGCCAGCAGCTTTCAGAAGAACACTGAAGCTTTCTTT.

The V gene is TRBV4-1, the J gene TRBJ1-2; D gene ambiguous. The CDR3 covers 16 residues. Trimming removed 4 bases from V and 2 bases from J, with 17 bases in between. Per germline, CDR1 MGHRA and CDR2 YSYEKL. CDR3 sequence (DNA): TGCGCCAGCAGCCCGCGGGAAGGGCGCCCAAACTATGGCTACACCTTC. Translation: CASSPREGRPNYGYTF.

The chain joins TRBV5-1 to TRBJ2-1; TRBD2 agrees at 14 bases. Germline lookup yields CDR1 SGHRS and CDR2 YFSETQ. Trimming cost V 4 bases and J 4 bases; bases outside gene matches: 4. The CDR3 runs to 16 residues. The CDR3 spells CASSSGTSGGYNEQFF. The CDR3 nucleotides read TGCGCCAGCAGCAGTGGGACTAGCGGGGGTTACAATGAGCAGTTCTTC.

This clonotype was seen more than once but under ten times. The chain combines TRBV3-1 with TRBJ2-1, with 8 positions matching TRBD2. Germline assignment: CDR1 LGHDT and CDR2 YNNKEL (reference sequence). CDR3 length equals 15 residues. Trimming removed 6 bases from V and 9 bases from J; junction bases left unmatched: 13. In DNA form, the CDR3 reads TGTGCCAGCAGGGCTGGGACTAGGAGTGTGGGTGAGCAGTTCTTC. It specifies CASRAGTRSVGEQFF.